This entry lists 15 T cell receptor beta chains sequenced from one sample in a study of T cells in Graves' hyperthyroidism and ophthalmopathy. From RNA transcripts, TCR beta CDR3 regions were amplified. The study used the HTBI primer set for a first-round RT-PCR of the TCR CDR3. TCRdb re-called the multiplex PCR reads through MiXCR, storing one row per CDR3 protein. The sample has a few hundred thousand distinct CDR3 sequences; roughly 21% are singletons. The sample comprised blood. The receptors come from a woman aged 50 to 60 with Graves' hyperthyroidism.

The V call is TRBV6-1, the J call TRBJ1-5, with D possibly being TRBD1 (6 bases). The CDR3 has 15 residues. Trimming removed 0 bases at V and 4 bases at J, with 10 bases between. The germline V gene has CDR1 MNHNS and CDR2 SASEGT. CDR3 protein: CASSEATTGNQPQHF. The CDR3 DNA reads TGTGCCAGCAGTGAAGCCACAACAGGGAATCAGCCCCAGCATTTT.

This clonotype was counted at least ten times. This sequence joins TRBV2 and TRBJ2-3, with D possibly matching TRBD2 (6 bases). The CDR3 consists of 11 residues. Germline V gene sequence: CDR1 SNHLY, CDR2 FYNNEI. V was cut by 11 bases and J by 8 bases, with 14 bases left in between. CDR3 coding DNA: TGTGCCTGCCGACTAGTGCGTACGCAGTATTTT. This codes for CACRLVRTQYF.

The chain employs TRBV2 and TRBJ2-3, with D perhaps TRBD2 (5 bases). The germline gives CDR1 SNHLY, CDR2 FYNNEI. CDR3 size: 16 residues. Trimming took off 6 bases at V and 1 base at J, with 17 bases between the two ends. CDR3 coding DNA: TGTGCCAGCAGCGCCACACGCGGGCCTCGCACAGATACGCAGTATTTT. Protein: CASSATRGPRTDTQYF. The full variable domain, in which reference TRBV2 and TRBJ2-3 provide the parts outside the CDR3, is EPEVTQTPSHQVTQMGQEVILRCVPISNHLYFYWYRQILGQKVEFLVSFYNNEISEKSEIFDDQFSVERPDGSNFTLKIRSTKLEDSAMYFCASSATRGPRTDTQYFGPGTRLTVL.

This clonotype was counted a few times. V usage is TRBV5-1 and J usage is TRBJ2-7; 13 positions agree with TRBD2. Germline-derived CDR1 and CDR2 are SGHRS and YFSETQ. The CDR3 spans 16 residues. Trimming removed 0 bases from V and 2 bases from J; junction bases left unmatched: 2. The CDR3 DNA reads TGCGCCAGCAGCTTGGGGACTAGCGGGGGCCCCTACGAGCAGTACTTC. Its protein product is CASSLGTSGGPYEQYF.

This clonotype was counted many times. V and J are TRBV11-2 and TRBJ2-7, with 9 bases matching TRBD1. The CDR3 sequence is 13 residues long. In germline, CDR1 is SGHAT, CDR2 FQNNGV. With V trimmed by 4 bases and J by 12 bases, 10 bases remained unmatched. The chain's CDR3 is CASSSRDRARRYF. The DNA of the CDR3 is TGTGCCAGCAGCTCCCGGGACAGGGCCCGGCGGTACTTC. The whole variable domain, remainder taken from reference TRBV11-2 and TRBJ2-7, is EAGVAQSPRYKIIEKRQSVAFWCNPISGHATLYWYQQILGQGPKLLIQFQNNGVVDDSQLPKDRFSAERLKGVDSTLKIQPAKLEDSAVYLCASSSRDRARRYFGPGTRLTVT.

There are many counts of this clonotype. The rearrangement joins TRBV10-3 to TRBJ2-5; D is uncertain. The germline CDR1 and CDR2 sequences are ENHRY and SYGVKD. The CDR3 is 14 amino acids. Trimming took 0 bases from V and 2 from J, leaving 7 bases between them. CDR3 sequence: CAISESRGQETQYF. In DNA, the CDR3 is TGTGCCATCAGTGAGTCGAGAGGACAAGAGACCCAGTACTTC.

The chain joins TRBV7-2 to TRBJ2-7, with D possibly being TRBD1 (5 bases). The CDR3 loop spans 14 amino acids. The V gene lost 4 bases and the J gene lost 3 bases, with 13 bases spanning the gap. CDR1 and CDR2 from the germline V gene are SGHTA and FQGNSA. CDR3 sequence (DNA): TGTGCCAGCAGCTCCCAGGGCCCCTTCTACGAGCAGTACTTC. Amino acids: CASSSQGPFYEQYF. Based on the CDR3 plus reference TRBV7-2 and TRBJ2-7, the full variable domain is GAGVSQSPSNKVTEKGKDVELRCDPISGHTALYWYRQSLGQGLEFLIYFQGNSAPDKSGLPSDRFSAERTGGSVSTLTIQRTQQEDSAVYLCASSSQGPFYEQYFGPGTRLTVT.

V and J are TRBV4-1 and TRBJ2-1, with 7 positions matching TRBD2. Germline CDR1 and CDR2: MGHRA and YSYEKL. This CDR3 is built from 16 residues. Germline trimming cut 1 base from V and 0 bases from J; bases unmatched to any gene: 3. The CDR3 sequence is CASSQARGSSYNEQFF. Here the CDR3 DNA reads TGCGCCAGCAGCCAAGCGCGGGGGAGCTCCTACAATGAGCAGTTCTTC.

A word on this clonotype: Being one base from a much bigger clone, this may be a read error. The gene calls are TRBV28 and TRBJ2-1, with TRBD2 matching over 10 bases. This CDR3 spans 16 amino acids. Trimming took 5 bases from V and 8 from J; bases not matched to a gene: 12. Germline V gene data show CDR1 as MDHEN and CDR2 as SYDVKM. CDR3 region: CASSPLAGVLSDEQFF. Written as DNA, the CDR3 is TGTGCCAGCAGTCCCCTAGCGGGAGTCTTATCCGATGAGCAGTTCTTC.

This clonotype was found many times. The V and J genes are TRBV20-1 and TRBJ2-5; possible D gene TRBD1, 6 bases. Germline CDR1 reads DFQATT; CDR2 reads SNEGSKA (reference sequence). The V end lost 5 bases, the J end lost 1 base, and 14 bases lay between the germline ends. The CDR3 is made up of 14 amino acids. CDR3 loop: CSAHRVMVQETQYF. CDR3 coding DNA: TGCAGTGCTCACAGGGTTATGGTCCAAGAGACCCAGTACTTC.

Remarks on this clonotype: Since a much larger clone is just one base distant, this may be a read error. The V gene is TRBV2, the J gene TRBJ1-5, with no clear D. Germline V gene data show CDR1 as SNHLY and CDR2 as FYNNEI. CDR3 length: 15 residues. CDR3 DNA sequence: TGTGCCAGCAGTGAAGCTTGGGGTAGCAATCAGCCCCAGCGTTTT. It translates to CASSEAWGSNQPQRF.

There are many counts of this clonotype. Written as DNA, the CDR3 is TGTGCCATCAGTAACTCGACAGGGGCCCAAGAGACCCAGTACTTC. Translation: CAISNSTGAQETQYF. This sequence joins TRBV10-3 and TRBJ2-5, with 8 bases that match TRBD1. Germline CDR1 ENHRY, CDR2 SYGVKD. This CDR3 comprises 15 residues. V gave up 5 bases and J gave up 1 base; unmatched junction bases: 6.

This clonotype was observed a few times. The V gene is TRBV6-1, the J gene TRBJ2-7; 14 bases agree with TRBD2. The CDR3 has 18 amino acids. J lost 2 bases, V lost 6 bases, and 12 bases had no gene match. CDR1 MNHNS and CDR2 SASEGT come from the germline V gene. The CDR3 nucleotides are TGTGCCAGCAGGCGGACTAGCGGGAGGTCAGAGAGGGCCTACGAGCAGTACTTC. This gives the protein CASRRTSGRSERAYEQYF.

This rearrangement joins TRBV25-1 to TRBJ1-2, with D unclear. This CDR3 spans 14 amino acids. The V gene lost 7 bases and the J gene lost 2 bases, with 14 bases spanning the gap. Germline CDR1 reads MGHDK; CDR2 reads SYGVNS. The CDR3 DNA follows: TGTGCCAGCACCCCTCACACGGAAAACTATGGCTACACCTTC. It translates to CASTPHTENYGYTF.

CDR3 sequence: CASSPDRGRSTQYF. DNA for the CDR3: TGTGCCAGCAGCCCGGACAGGGGGCGGAGTACGCAGTATTTT. This rearrangement joins TRBV5-6 to TRBJ2-3, with 11 nucleotides matching TRBD1. The CDR3 totals 14 residues. In germline, CDR1 is SGHDT, CDR2 YYEEEE. V lost 4 bases to trimming and J lost 8 bases; unmatched junction nucleotides: 6.